The 27 T cell receptor beta chains in this list originate from one sample, sequenced in a study of STAT5B mutations in CD4+ large granular lymphocyte leukemia (dated by TCRdb to 2021 to 2024). Library construction relied on the immunoSEQ multiplex PCR assay. This is the immuneACCESS table as TCRdb keeps it, with only in-frame sequences that have V and J called. A part of the clones is gone; compared with another copy, unresolved V genes explain less than half, and the rest is unexplained. Here the sample has roughly 32,000 clones; 65% to 80% occur a single time. The ten largest account for around 2.3% of the sample. The sample consisted of CD4+ T cells from blood buffy coats. These receptors were collected from a human donor in good health.

In this sample, this clone turned up once. This sequence joins TRBV14 and TRBJ2-5; no clear D gene. The germline V and J ends were trimmed by 4 bases and 11 bases, with 17 bases remaining between them. Per the germline V gene, CDR1 is SGHDN and CDR2 is FVKESK. This CDR3 has 13 amino acids. CDR3 nucleotide sequence: TGTGCCAGCAGCCCCACCGGAGCTACCGGGCAGTACTTC. Encoded protein: CASSPTGATGQYF.

The sample holds one count of this clone. The V gene is TRBV5-1, the J gene TRBJ1-6, with D perhaps matching TRBD1 (5 bases). V gave up 0 bases and J gave up 6 bases, with 7 bases separating them. The V gene's germline CDR1 is SGHRS and CDR2 YFSETQ. The CDR3 has 14 residues. CDR3 in DNA: TGCGCCAGCAGCTTGGAAGGGACTAATTCACCCCTCCACTTT. Translated: CASSLEGTNSPLHF. Complete variable domain (other parts from reference TRBV5-1 and TRBJ1-6): KAGVTQTPRYLIKTRGQQVTLSCSPISGHRSVSWYQQTPGQGLQFLFEYFSETQRNKGNFPGRFSGRQFSNSRSEMNVSTLELGDSALYLCASSLEGTNSPLHFGNGTRLTVT.

The chain combines TRBV5-6 with TRBJ2-1; 10 positions match TRBD2. V was clipped by 4 bases and J by 7 bases; unmatched bases: 8. The CDR3 has 15 amino acids. In germline, CDR1 is SGHDT, CDR2 YYEEEE. The CDR3 DNA reads TGTGCCAGCAGCCAGTGGGGGACTAGCGATAATGAGCAGTTCTTC. Protein product: CASSQWGTSDNEQFF.

The genes are TRBV5-6 and TRBJ1-2, with 9 bases fitting TRBD1. V dropped 4 bases and J dropped 3; count of bases not matched to a gene: 7. The CDR3 length is 15 residues. Germline lookup yields CDR1 SGHDT and CDR2 YYEEEE. CDR3 bases: TGTGCCAGCAGCCACACAGGGGGCCGCGACTATGGCTACACCTTC. It yields the protein CASSHTGGRDYGYTF.

The V gene is TRBV5-1, the J gene TRBJ1-1; a possible D gene is TRBD1 (5 bases). The length of the CDR3 is 16 residues. From germline, CDR1 is SGHRS and CDR2 YFSETQ. Deletions cut 5 bases from V and 0 bases from J, with 17 bases between. The CDR3 sequence: CASSFKGLGVNTEAFF. CDR3 DNA: TGCGCCAGCAGTTTCAAGGGGTTAGGTGTGAACACTGAAGCTTTCTTT.

The chain links TRBV18 to TRBJ2-5; 9 bases match TRBD1. CDR3 length: 14 residues. Per the germline V gene, CDR1 is KGHSH and CDR2 is LQKENI. V was pared by 2 bases and J by 5 bases, with 3 bases of the junction left unmatched. The CDR3, as DNA: TGTGCCAGCTCACCAAACACAGGGGGCGAGACCCAGTACTTC. Protein product: CASSPNTGGETQYF. The complete variable domain, with remaining parts taken from reference TRBV18 and TRBJ2-5, reads NAGVMQNPRHLVRRRGQEARLRCSPMKGHSHVYWYRQLPEEGLKFMVYLQKENIIDESGMPKERFSAEFPKEGPSILRIQQVVRGDSAAYFCASSPNTGGETQYFGPGTRLLVL.

The chain uses TRBV11-1 and TRBJ2-2; maybe TRBD1 (5 bases). The CDR3 covers 14 residues. Per the germline V gene, CDR1 is SGHAT and CDR2 is FQDESV (reference sequence). Deletions cut 5 bases from V and 5 bases from J, with 12 bases between. The CDR3 protein is CASSGSRGTGELFF. CDR3 nucleotides: TGTGCCAGCAGCGGCAGTAGGGGAACCGGGGAGCTGTTTTTT.

This rearrangement joins TRBV10-3 to TRBJ2-3; D possibly corresponds to TRBD1 (6 bases). V was clipped by 5 bases and J by 6 bases, with 18 bases between them. CDR3 length: 15 residues. From germline, CDR1 is ENHRY and CDR2 SYGVKD. For the CDR3, the DNA is TGTGCCATCAGTAAACGGGACCCGCAGGGGGATACGCAGTATTTT. Protein product: CAISKRDPQGDTQYF.

The gene calls are TRBV7-2 and TRBJ2-3; 9 nucleotides agree with TRBD1. After removal of 3 bases from V and 6 bases from J, the junction contained 7 bases not matched to a gene. CDR1 and CDR2 from the germline V gene are SGHTA and FQGNSA. The CDR3 has 15 residues. Here the CDR3 DNA reads TGTGCCAGCAGCTTTCCGGGACAGGGAGTGGATACGCAGTATTTT. Protein sequence: CASSFPGQGVDTQYF.

This chain uses TRBV2 with TRBJ1-2, with 12 bases matching TRBD1. Germline V gives CDR1 SNHLY, CDR2 FYNNEI. This CDR3 comprises 16 residues. V lost 5 bases to trimming and J lost 2 bases; unmatched junction nucleotides: 6. This chain's CDR3 is CASSSGTGGANYGYTF. CDR3 sequence (DNA): TGTGCCAGCAGTTCCGGGACAGGGGGCGCCAACTATGGCTACACCTTC.

The chain links TRBV5-4 to TRBJ1-1, with 7 bases identical to TRBD1. V shed 4 bases and J 0 bases; nucleotides not matched to a gene: 12. Germline assignment: CDR1 SGHNT and CDR2 YYREEE (reference sequence). This CDR3 spans 17 amino acids. The CDR3 nucleotides read TGTGCCAGCAGCGGGGGACAAGGGGGCGGGGTGAACACTGAAGCTTTCTTT. Encoded protein: CASSGGQGGGVNTEAFF.

The chain combines TRBV11-2 with TRBJ2-1; D is unclear. Germline V gives CDR1 SGHAT, CDR2 FQNNGV. The CDR3 contains 16 residues. Trimming stripped 1 base from V and 0 bases from J, with 10 bases between. In nucleotides, the CDR3 is TGTGCCAGCAGCTTAGTGCGGACGTTCTCCTACAATGAGCAGTTCTTC. Translation: CASSLVRTFSYNEQFF. Complete variable domain (other parts from reference TRBV11-2 and TRBJ2-1): EAGVAQSPRYKIIEKRQSVAFWCNPISGHATLYWYQQILGQGPKLLIQFQNNGVVDDSQLPKDRFSAERLKGVDSTLKIQPAKLEDSAVYLCASSLVRTFSYNEQFFGPGTRLTVL.

The rearrangement joins TRBV5-6 to TRBJ2-1; 11 bases match TRBD1. V shed 5 bases, J shed 7 bases, and the junction held 5 bases outside the gene matches. Germline CDR1 SGHDT, CDR2 YYEEEE. This CDR3 comprises 14 residues. The CDR3: CASSWTGGGNEQFF. The CDR3 DNA follows: TGTGCCAGCAGTTGGACAGGGGGCGGGAATGAGCAGTTCTTC.

The chain is built from TRBV5-1 and TRBJ1-2; TRBD1 agrees at 8 bases. Losses at the gene ends were 4 bases for V and 3 bases for J; bases not matched to a gene: 8. CDR1 is SGHRS, CDR2 YFSETQ, per germline. The CDR3 has 15 residues. The CDR3 region is CASSPTSTGDYGYTF. The CDR3 region has the DNA TGCGCCAGCAGCCCAACCTCGACAGGGGACTATGGCTACACCTTC.

The rearrangement uses TRBV29-1 and TRBJ2-1; D uncertain. Trimming took off 7 bases at V and 7 bases at J, with 17 bases between the two ends. This CDR3 is built from 13 residues. The germline V gene has CDR1 SQVTM and CDR2 ANQGSEA. The CDR3 DNA sequence: TGCAGCGGAGGTGGCACTCCCGAAAATGAGCAGTTCTTC. Translating it yields CSGGGTPENEQFF.

This clone occurred a few times. V and J are TRBV7-8 and TRBJ2-7, with TRBD2 matching over 10 bases. The CDR3 consists of 14 residues. J was trimmed by 7 bases and V by 3 bases; bases with no gene match: 6. Germline CDR1 reads SGHVS; CDR2 reads FQNEAQ. This CDR3 is CASSFPSGSREQYF. In DNA form, the CDR3 reads TGTGCCAGCAGCTTTCCTAGCGGGAGTCGGGAGCAGTACTTC.

CDR3 in amino acids: CASTPGAGRVGYGYTF. CDR3 nucleotides: TGTGCCAGCACCCCGGGGGCAGGGAGAGTAGGGTATGGCTACACCTTC. The chain couples TRBV2 to TRBJ1-2; D might be TRBD1 (6 bases). This CDR3 is 16 amino acids long. V lost 7 bases and J 5 bases, leaving 23 bases between the germline ends. Germline-derived CDR1 and CDR2 are SNHLY and FYNNEI.

The chain carries TRBV5-4 and TRBJ2-3; D could derive from TRBD1 or TRBD2 (6 bases each). Germline V gene data show CDR1 as SGHNT and CDR2 as YYREEE (reference sequence). The germline V and J ends were trimmed by 1 base and 1 base, with 10 bases remaining between them. The length of the CDR3 is 15 residues. CDR3 DNA sequence: TGTGCCAGCAGCTTGTGGGGGGCCGGCACAGATACGCAGTATTTT. It specifies CASSLWGAGTDTQYF.

In the case of this clone: Lacking the conserved final phenylalanine or tryptophan, this CDR3 likely reflects a read error. The DNA is left out, because the CDR3 cannot be placed on it with certainty; the CDR3 is given as TCRdb lists it. This sequence joins TRBV12-1 and TRBJ2-7; the D call TRBD2 from the table was never checked on the DNA. TRBV12-1 counts as a pseudogene. Counting both end residues, the CDR3 totals 12 amino acids. Here the CDR3 reads CASSRGKGPPNL.

The chain joins TRBV5-1 to TRBJ1-6, with D possibly TRBD1 on 6 matching bases. CDR1 is SGHRS, CDR2 YFSETQ, per germline. Trimming took off 3 bases at V and 5 bases at J, with 21 bases between the two ends. This CDR3 is built from 18 residues. For the CDR3, the DNA is TGCGCCAGCAGCTCTCGACAGGCCGGCTTTGGGGATAATTCACCCCTCCACTTT. This codes for CASSSRQAGFGDNSPLHF.

The rearrangement joins TRBV5-1 to TRBJ1-3; possibly TRBD1 for D (6 bases). V lost 1 base and J 2 bases, leaving 7 bases between the germline ends. The CDR3 has 14 residues. The germline V gene encodes CDR1 SGHRS and CDR2 YFSETQ. CDR3: CASSLTGTGNTIYF. The CDR3 bases are TGCGCCAGCAGCTTGACAGGGACTGGAAACACCATATATTTT. The whole variable domain, filled in from reference TRBV5-1 and TRBJ1-3, reads KAGVTQTPRYLIKTRGQQVTLSCSPISGHRSVSWYQQTPGQGLQFLFEYFSETQRNKGNFPGRFSGRQFSNSRSEMNVSTLELGDSALYLCASSLTGTGNTIYFGEGSWLTVV.

V and J are TRBV5-1 and TRBJ2-2; 9 bases fit TRBD1. Germline V gene sequence: CDR1 SGHRS, CDR2 YFSETQ. The CDR3 extends over 20 amino acids. With V trimmed by 0 bases and J by 5 bases, 17 bases remained unmatched. The CDR3 protein is CASSLAGGQGVSGTTGELFF. The CDR3 DNA is TGCGCCAGCAGCTTGGCGGGGGGACAGGGAGTTAGCGGAACTACCGGGGAGCTGTTTTTT.

The chain carries TRBV5-6 and TRBJ2-5, with TRBD1 matching over 8 bases. Germline V CDR1 and CDR2: SGHDT, YYEEEE. J was trimmed by 4 bases and V by 3 bases; bases with no gene match: 14. The CDR3 runs 17 residues. CDR3 sequence (DNA): TGTGCCAGCAGCTCCCTAGGGGGCGGCAGGGGGCGAGAGACCCAGTACTTC. Encoded protein: CASSSLGGGRGRETQYF.

The rearrangement links TRBV27 to TRBJ2-3; 10 nucleotides agree with TRBD2. This CDR3 is built from 17 residues. Per the germline V gene, CDR1 is MNHEY and CDR2 is SMNVEV (reference sequence). V lost 2 bases and J lost 5; bases outside the gene matches: 10. CDR3 nucleotide sequence: TGTGCCAGCAGTTTAGTATCGAGCGGGGGGGCTGGAGATACGCAGTATTTT. Its translation is CASSLVSSGGAGDTQYF.

This rearrangement joins TRBV15 to TRBJ2-7; TRBD1 is a possible D gene (6 bases). This CDR3 has 16 amino acids. V was trimmed by 0 bases and J by 7 bases, leaving 19 bases between them. The germline gives CDR1 LNHNV, CDR2 YYDKDF (reference sequence). CDR3 protein: CATSRDKGHRAWEQYF. DNA of the CDR3: TGTGCCACCAGCAGAGATAAGGGACACCGGGCTTGGGAGCAGTACTTC. Complete variable domain (other parts from reference TRBV15 and TRBJ2-7): DAMVIQNPRYQVTQFGKPVTLSCSQTLNHNVMYWYQQKSSQAPKLLFHYYDKDFNNEADTPDNFQSRRPNTSFCFLDIRSPGLGDTAMYLCATSRDKGHRAWEQYFGPGTRLTVT.

This sequence joins TRBV14 and TRBJ2-7; D remains ambiguous. Trimming pared 2 bases from V and 6 bases from J, leaving 8 bases between. The germline V gene has CDR1 SGHDN and CDR2 FVKESK. This CDR3 has 12 amino acids. The CDR3: CASSQLMGEQYF. The CDR3 coding sequence is TGTGCCAGCAGCCAATTAATGGGCGAGCAGTACTTC.

This clone showed up just a few times. The chain uses TRBV27 and TRBJ2-3, with D uncertain. Germline V gene sequence: CDR1 MNHEY, CDR2 SMNVEV (reference sequence). Trimming removed 5 bases at V and 0 bases at J, with 3 bases between. The CDR3 extends over 12 amino acids. The CDR3 region is CASSASTDTQYF. The CDR3 coding sequence is TGTGCCAGCAGTGCGAGCACAGATACGCAGTATTTT.